The rows below give T cell receptor beta chains drawn from one sample of a study of cytomegalovirus exposure and HLA in healthy donors. Sequenced by immunoSEQ multiplex PCR; TCRdb stores in-frame clones only, minus some. The data show some 180,000 clones, approximately 70% seen once. Sequencing was carried out using PBMCs. The receptors were gathered from a woman aged 25 to 39 in good health and CMV-seronegative. The CDR3 runs from the conserved cysteine through the conserved F or W. D genes are given only for firm matches. The size of a clone is reported for some rows only, either as once, few or many, or as a class for expanded clones.

>NA|TRBV10-2|TRBD2|TRBJ2-5
TGCGCCAGCAGTGAGAGGACTAGCGGGGACTTACAAGAGACCCAGTACTTC
CASSERTSGDLQETQYF
>NA|TRBV5-1|TRBD1|TRBJ1-1
TGCGCCAGCAGCAGCCAAAAGGGACAGGGGAACACTGAAGCTTTCTTT
CASSSQKGQGNTEAFF
>NA|TRBV11-2|NA|TRBJ2-5
TGTGCCAGCAGCTTAGATAGGAGGGATGAGTACTTC
CASSLDRRDEYF
>NA|TRBV27|TRBD1|TRBJ1-2
TGTGCCAGCGGGAAGGGGGCGTATTACTACACCTTC
CASGKGAYYYTF
>NA|TRBV7-2|TRBD2|TRBJ2-7
TGTGCCAGCAGCTTAGCAGCGGGGTCCTCCTACGAGCAGTACTTC
CASSLAAGSSYEQYF
>once|TRBV18|NA|TRBJ2-5
TGTGCCAGCTCACAGAGCGGGCCCCTGTGGGAGACCCAGTACTTC
CASSQSGPLWETQYF
>few|TRBV5-1|TRBD2|TRBJ2-7
TGCGCCAGCAGCTTGGGGGGGGGAGGTGGGTACGAGCAGTACTTC
CASSLGGGGGYEQYF
>NA|TRBV5-6|TRBD1|TRBJ1-2
TGTGCCAGCAGCTTAGGACAGGGAGATGGCTACACCTTC
CASSLGQGDGYTF
>NA|TRBV2|TRBD1|TRBJ2-3
TGTGCCAGCAGTATCAGGGGGACATTAACTAGCACAGATACGCAGTATTTT
CASSIRGTLTSTDTQYF
>NA|TRBV2|NA|TRBJ2-3
TGTGCCAGCAGTGAAGACAACAGAAGCACAGATACGCAGTATTTT
CASSEDNRSTDTQYF
>once|TRBV7-2|TRBD2|TRBJ2-1
TGTGCCAGCAGCTTAGCAGCGGGAGGGCCGCTAAGCTCCTACAATGAGCAGTTCTTC
CASSLAAGGPLSSYNEQFF
>NA|TRBV7-2|TRBD2|TRBJ2-7
TGTGCCAGCAGCTTAGCGGGACTAGGGGCCTACGAGCAGTACTTC
CASSLAGLGAYEQYF
>NA|TRBV5-1|TRBD1|TRBJ1-4
TGCGCCAGCAGCTCAGGACAGGGAAATGAAAAACTGTTTTTT
CASSSGQGNEKLFF
>NA|TRBV7-2|NA|TRBJ2-5
TGTGCCAGCAGCTTAAACAGGCGGGGAGAGACCCAGTACTTC
CASSLNRRGETQYF
>NA|TRBV28|NA|TRBJ2-7
TGTGCCAGCTTTAAGAGGAGCTACGAGCAGTACTTC
CASFKRSYEQYF
>many|TRBV6-6|TRBD2|TRBJ2-1
TGTGCCAGCGGGACTAGCGGGGAATACAATGAGCAGTTCTTC
CASGTSGEYNEQFF